A selection of T cell receptor beta chains follows, all from one sample in a study of blood T cell repertoires in COVID-19. Using immunoSEQ multiplex PCR, the repertoire was profiled, and TCRdb retains in-frame clones only, with some absent. Of 95,000 to 150,000 clones in the sample, approximately 85% were seen once. The material sequenced was peripheral blood. These receptors came from an older man with active or convalescent COVID-19. CDR3s include the opening cysteine and the closing phenylalanine or tryptophan. The order of the fields is CDR3 length, V gene, clone size, J gene, D gene, CDR3 DNA, CDR3 protein. The D gene is left open where the match is weak. Rows may omit the clone size; those that give it use once, few, many or a size class.

len: 15
v_gene: TRBV5-1
abundance: few
j_gene: TRBJ1-1
d_gene: NA
CDR3nt: TGCGCCAGCAGCTTGGCCCCGGGGATGAACACTGAAGCTTTCTTT
CDR3aa: CASSLAPGMNTEAFF

len: 16
v_gene: TRBV11-3
abundance: NA
j_gene: TRBJ1-6
d_gene: TRBD1
CDR3nt: TGTGCCAGCAGCGTGACAGGGCGATCGAAATTATCACCCCTCCACTTT
CDR3aa: CASSVTGRSKLSPLHF

len: 13
v_gene: TRBV20-1
abundance: NA
j_gene: TRBJ1-6
d_gene: NA
CDR3nt: TGCAGTGCTAGTCGGCAAGGGGGATCACCCCTCCACTTT
CDR3aa: CSASRQGGSPLHF

len: 15
v_gene: TRBV15
abundance: NA
j_gene: TRBJ2-1
d_gene: TRBD2
CDR3nt: TGTGCCACCAGCAGGGGGACTAGCGGGAGGCTTGAGCAGTTCTTC
CDR3aa: CATSRGTSGRLEQFF

len: 17
v_gene: TRBV7-3
abundance: NA
j_gene: TRBJ2-1
d_gene: NA
CDR3nt: TGTGCCAGCTCCTTGATGCCCGGAGGGGGGGCCTACAATGAGCAGTTCTTC
CDR3aa: CASSLMPGGGAYNEQFF

len: 15
v_gene: TRBV7-2
abundance: NA
j_gene: TRBJ2-2
d_gene: TRBD2
CDR3nt: TGTGCCAGCATTACTAGCGGGGGGTACACCGGGGAGCTGTTTTTT
CDR3aa: CASITSGGYTGELFF

len: 17
v_gene: TRBV2
abundance: NA
j_gene: TRBJ2-3
d_gene: TRBD2
CDR3nt: TGTGCCAGCAGTGAAGCGCGGGGAGCGGGGGGCACAGATACGCAGTATTTT
CDR3aa: CASSEARGAGGTDTQYF

len: 14
v_gene: TRBV28
abundance: NA
j_gene: TRBJ1-1
d_gene: NA
CDR3nt: TGTGCCAGCAGTGGACTGGGGACACCTCATGAAGCTTTCTTT
CDR3aa: CASSGLGTPHEAFF

len: 16
v_gene: TRBV27
abundance: few
j_gene: TRBJ1-1
d_gene: NA
CDR3nt: TGTGCCAGCAGTCCCTACCGGGCAGGGGTGAACACTGAAGCTTTCTTT
CDR3aa: CASSPYRAGVNTEAFF

len: 15
v_gene: TRBV5-1
abundance: NA
j_gene: TRBJ2-5
d_gene: NA
CDR3nt: TGCGCCAGCAGCTCCCAAGACGGGCGGGTCCGGACCCAGTACTTC
CDR3aa: CASSSQDGRVRTQYF

len: 16
v_gene: TRBV20-1
abundance: NA
j_gene: TRBJ2-7
d_gene: NA
CDR3nt: TGCAGTGCTAGTACCCGACTAGGAGGATCTGGGAACGAGCAGTACTTC
CDR3aa: CSASTRLGGSGNEQYF

len: 15
v_gene: TRBV30
abundance: NA
j_gene: TRBJ1-4
d_gene: TRBD1
CDR3nt: TGTGCCTGGACGGGACAGGGGGCCCCCAATGAAAAACTGTTTTTT
CDR3aa: CAWTGQGAPNEKLFF

len: 15
v_gene: TRBV5-1
abundance: few
j_gene: TRBJ1-1
d_gene: NA
CDR3nt: TGCGCCAGCAGCTTGGGGTCGAACAGGGTTACTGAAGCTTTCTTT
CDR3aa: CASSLGSNRVTEAFF

len: 14
v_gene: TRBV6-1
abundance: few
j_gene: TRBJ2-1
d_gene: NA
CDR3nt: TGTGCCAGCAGTGAAGCGGGAGGCTACAATGAGCAGTTCTTC
CDR3aa: CASSEAGGYNEQFF

len: 12
v_gene: TRBV27
abundance: NA
j_gene: TRBJ2-7
d_gene: NA
CDR3nt: TGTGCCAGCAGTTTATCCGGACAGTTTTGGTACTTC
CDR3aa: CASSLSGQFWYF

len: 15
v_gene: TRBV3-1/TRBV3-2
abundance: NA
j_gene: TRBJ2-1
d_gene: NA
CDR3nt: TGTGCCAGCAGCCAGGGTCTGCGGCTCATGAATGAGCAGTTCTTC
CDR3aa: CASSQGLRLMNEQFF

len: 16
v_gene: TRBV11-1
abundance: NA
j_gene: TRBJ2-1
d_gene: TRBD2
CDR3nt: TGTGCCAGCAGCTTAAGGGCTAGCGGGGTAGTCAATGAGCAGTTCTTC
CDR3aa: CASSLRASGVVNEQFF

len: 12
v_gene: TRBV28
abundance: NA
j_gene: TRBJ1-1
d_gene: TRBD1
CDR3nt: TGTGCCAGCAGTTACGGACAGGGAGCGGCTTTCTTT
CDR3aa: CASSYGQGAAFF

len: 15
v_gene: TRBV5-6
abundance: NA
j_gene: TRBJ1-3
d_gene: NA
CDR3nt: TGTGCCAGCAGCTTGGACCCCAGGGCTGGAAACACCATATATTTT
CDR3aa: CASSLDPRAGNTIYF

len: 16
v_gene: TRBV2
abundance: NA
j_gene: TRBJ1-5
d_gene: TRBD1
CDR3nt: TGTGCCAGCAGTGAGTACGGGCAGGGGGGCAATCAGCCCCAGCATTTT
CDR3aa: CASSEYGQGGNQPQHF

len: 14
v_gene: TRBV15
abundance: NA
j_gene: TRBJ2-3
d_gene: NA
CDR3nt: TGTGCCACCAGAACGGGAGCGAGCACAGATACGCAGTATTTT
CDR3aa: CATRTGASTDTQYF

len: 16
v_gene: TRBV19
abundance: NA
j_gene: TRBJ2-1
d_gene: TRBD2
CDR3nt: TGTGCCAGTAGTAGTATCCTAGCGGGAGAAAGAAATGAGCAGTTCTTC
CDR3aa: CASSSILAGERNEQFF

len: 16
v_gene: TRBV5-4
abundance: NA
j_gene: TRBJ2-1
d_gene: TRBD2
CDR3nt: TGTGCCAGCAGCCTAAATAGCGGGAGTTCCTACAATGAGCAGTTCTTC
CDR3aa: CASSLNSGSSYNEQFF

len: 18
v_gene: TRBV11-2
abundance: once
j_gene: TRBJ1-2
d_gene: TRBD1
CDR3nt: TGTGCCAGCAGCTTAGTCGGGCCGACCGGGACAGGGAACTATGGCTACACCTTC
CDR3aa: CASSLVGPTGTGNYGYTF

len: 13
v_gene: TRBV6-2/TRBV6-3
abundance: NA
j_gene: TRBJ1-4
d_gene: TRBD1
CDR3nt: TGTGCCAGCAGTTCCCGGACAGGCGAAAAACTGTTTTTT
CDR3aa: CASSSRTGEKLFF

len: 15
v_gene: TRBV19
abundance: NA
j_gene: TRBJ2-7
d_gene: TRBD1
CDR3nt: TGTGCCAGTAGTCAGGACAGGGGAGGCACCTACGAGCAGTACTTC
CDR3aa: CASSQDRGGTYEQYF

len: 16
v_gene: TRBV5-5
abundance: once
j_gene: TRBJ1-5
d_gene: NA
CDR3nt: TGTGCCAGCAGCTTGGGAGGCAACGGGGGCAATCAGCCCCAGCATTTT
CDR3aa: CASSLGGNGGNQPQHF

len: 16
v_gene: TRBV24-1
abundance: NA
j_gene: TRBJ1-4
d_gene: TRBD1
CDR3nt: TGTGCCACCAGTGACCCTTTGACAGGGAGTAATGAAAAACTGTTTTTT
CDR3aa: CATSDPLTGSNEKLFF

len: 11
v_gene: TRBV20-1
abundance: NA
j_gene: TRBJ1-2
d_gene: NA
CDR3nt: TGCAGTGCCGAACATTACTATGGCTACACCTTC
CDR3aa: CSAEHYYGYTF

len: 15
v_gene: TRBV3-1/TRBV3-2
abundance: once
j_gene: TRBJ2-4
d_gene: NA
CDR3nt: TGTGCCAGCAGCCAAATGGTGACCGGCGGAAACATTCAGTACTTC
CDR3aa: CASSQMVTGGNIQYF

len: 17
v_gene: TRBV9
abundance: NA
j_gene: TRBJ2-5
d_gene: TRBD2
CDR3nt: TGTGCCAGCAGCGTAGGTCGGGCTAGCGGGAGGCAAGAGACCCAGTACTTC
CDR3aa: CASSVGRASGRQETQYF

len: 16
v_gene: TRBV19
abundance: NA
j_gene: TRBJ1-2
d_gene: TRBD1
CDR3nt: TGTGCCAGTAGTCCCCGGGACAGGGGATCCAACTATGGCTACACCTTC
CDR3aa: CASSPRDRGSNYGYTF

len: 15
v_gene: TRBV6-6
abundance: once
j_gene: TRBJ1-1
d_gene: NA
CDR3nt: TGTGCCAGCAGTGAGCCCGGACAGCTGAACACTGAAGCTTTCTTT
CDR3aa: CASSEPGQLNTEAFF

len: 15
v_gene: TRBV15
abundance: NA
j_gene: TRBJ1-1
d_gene: TRBD1
CDR3nt: TGTGCCACCAGCAGAGCGGGGACAGCGAACACTGAAGCTTTCTTT
CDR3aa: CATSRAGTANTEAFF

len: 13
v_gene: TRBV30
abundance: NA
j_gene: TRBJ1-6
d_gene: NA
CDR3nt: TGTGCCTGGAGTGTGTCAAATAATTCACCCCTCCACTTT
CDR3aa: CAWSVSNNSPLHF

len: 15
v_gene: TRBV21-1
abundance: NA
j_gene: TRBJ2-1
d_gene: NA
CDR3nt: TGTGCCAGCAGCAACACGGACTATAGGGCAAATGAGCAGTTCTTC
CDR3aa: CASSNTDYRANEQFF

len: 15
v_gene: TRBV24-1
abundance: NA
j_gene: TRBJ2-3
d_gene: NA
CDR3nt: TGTGCCACCAGTGATTCCCCCAGGTGGTCAGATACGCAGTATTTT
CDR3aa: CATSDSPRWSDTQYF

len: 16
v_gene: TRBV3-1/TRBV3-2
abundance: NA
j_gene: TRBJ1-1
d_gene: TRBD1
CDR3nt: TGTGCCAGCAGCCTGACGGGACAGGGGAAAGGAACTGAAGCTTTCTTT
CDR3aa: CASSLTGQGKGTEAFF

len: 15
v_gene: TRBV5-1
abundance: once
j_gene: TRBJ1-2
d_gene: NA
CDR3nt: TGCGCCAGCAGCCTTTCGCCGACGGAGAACTATGGCTACACCTTC
CDR3aa: CASSLSPTENYGYTF

len: 14
v_gene: TRBV19
abundance: NA
j_gene: TRBJ1-2
d_gene: NA
CDR3nt: TGTGCCAGTGGCAGACAATCAGGGCTCGATGTCTACACCTTC
CDR3aa: CASGRQSGLDVYTF

len: 13
v_gene: TRBV15
abundance: NA
j_gene: TRBJ1-4
d_gene: NA
CDR3nt: TGTGCCACCAGCAGAGGGGGCCACGAAAAACTGTTTTTT
CDR3aa: CATSRGGHEKLFF

len: 15
v_gene: TRBV6-5
abundance: NA
j_gene: TRBJ1-6
d_gene: TRBD1
CDR3nt: TGTGCCAGCACTAGACAGGGGGTTCGGGGGTCACCCCTCCACTTT
CDR3aa: CASTRQGVRGSPLHF

len: 15
v_gene: TRBV28
abundance: NA
j_gene: TRBJ2-5
d_gene: TRBD2
CDR3nt: TGTGCCAGCAGCCCCCCCCGCGGGGGGACGGAGACCCAGTACTTC
CDR3aa: CASSPPRGGTETQYF

len: 14
v_gene: TRBV6-5
abundance: NA
j_gene: TRBJ2-2
d_gene: NA
CDR3nt: TGTGCCAGCAGTTTCGAGGTGAACACCGGGGAGCTGTTTTTT
CDR3aa: CASSFEVNTGELFF

len: 17
v_gene: TRBV28
abundance: NA
j_gene: TRBJ2-6
d_gene: TRBD1
CDR3nt: TGTGCCAGCGGAGGGGGCTGGACAGGGGCTGGGGCCAACGTCCTGACTTTC
CDR3aa: CASGGGWTGAGANVLTF

len: 13
v_gene: TRBV12-3/TRBV12-4
abundance: NA
j_gene: TRBJ2-1
d_gene: TRBD2
CDR3nt: TGTGCCACTGGGCTAGCGGGAGCCAATGAGCAGTTCTTC
CDR3aa: CATGLAGANEQFF

len: 15
v_gene: TRBV9
abundance: large
j_gene: TRBJ2-1
d_gene: NA
CDR3nt: TGTGCCAGCAGCTCACCCCGGGACATCTACAATGAGCAGTTCTTC
CDR3aa: CASSSPRDIYNEQFF

len: 17
v_gene: TRBV11-3
abundance: NA
j_gene: TRBJ2-2
d_gene: TRBD1
CDR3nt: TGTGCCAGCAGCCCCGCGTCAGGGGGCGCGGACACCGGGGAGCTGTTTTTT
CDR3aa: CASSPASGGADTGELFF

len: 14
v_gene: TRBV9
abundance: NA
j_gene: TRBJ2-3
d_gene: NA
CDR3nt: TGTGCCAGCAGCTATTTGGGGGGAGCAGATACGCAGTATTTT
CDR3aa: CASSYLGGADTQYF

len: 13
v_gene: TRBV6-1
abundance: NA
j_gene: TRBJ1-1
d_gene: NA
CDR3nt: TGTGCCAGCAGTTCCGTGGGCAACACTGAAGCTTTCTTT
CDR3aa: CASSSVGNTEAFF

len: 14
v_gene: TRBV5-1
abundance: NA
j_gene: TRBJ1-2
d_gene: NA
CDR3nt: TGCGCCAGCAGCTCCGGGACTCTCACCTGGGGCTACACCTTC
CDR3aa: CASSSGTLTWGYTF

len: 15
v_gene: TRBV9
abundance: once
j_gene: TRBJ2-1
d_gene: TRBD1
CDR3nt: TGTGCCAGCAGCGCCGGGACAGTGGTTGGGGGCGAGCAGTTCTTC
CDR3aa: CASSAGTVVGGEQFF

len: 13
v_gene: TRBV12-3/TRBV12-4
abundance: NA
j_gene: TRBJ1-2
d_gene: TRBD1
CDR3nt: TGTGCCAGCAGTCGACCGGGACAGGGGGCCTACACCTTC
CDR3aa: CASSRPGQGAYTF

len: 17
v_gene: TRBV4-1
abundance: NA
j_gene: TRBJ2-7
d_gene: TRBD2
CDR3nt: TGCGCCAGCAGCGCCCGACTAGCGGGAGGATATAGTTACGAGCAGTACTTC
CDR3aa: CASSARLAGGYSYEQYF